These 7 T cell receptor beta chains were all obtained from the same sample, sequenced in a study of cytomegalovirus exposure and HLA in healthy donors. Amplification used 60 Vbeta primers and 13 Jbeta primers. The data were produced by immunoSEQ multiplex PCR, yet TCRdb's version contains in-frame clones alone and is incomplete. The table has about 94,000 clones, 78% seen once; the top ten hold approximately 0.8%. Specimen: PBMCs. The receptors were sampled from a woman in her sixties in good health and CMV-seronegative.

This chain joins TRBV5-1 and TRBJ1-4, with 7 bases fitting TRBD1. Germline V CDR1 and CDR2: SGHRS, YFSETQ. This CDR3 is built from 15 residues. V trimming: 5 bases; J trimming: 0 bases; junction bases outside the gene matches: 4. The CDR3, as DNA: TGCGCCAGCAGGCAGGGGGATTCAACTAATGAAAAACTGTTTTTT. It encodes CASRQGDSTNEKLFF.

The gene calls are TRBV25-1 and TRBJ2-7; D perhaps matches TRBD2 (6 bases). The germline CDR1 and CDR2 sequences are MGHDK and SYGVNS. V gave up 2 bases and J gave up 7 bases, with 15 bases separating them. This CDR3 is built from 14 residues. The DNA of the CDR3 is TGTGCCAGCAGTGAACAAGGGGAGGTGAGGGAGCAGTACTTC. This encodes CASSEQGEVREQYF.

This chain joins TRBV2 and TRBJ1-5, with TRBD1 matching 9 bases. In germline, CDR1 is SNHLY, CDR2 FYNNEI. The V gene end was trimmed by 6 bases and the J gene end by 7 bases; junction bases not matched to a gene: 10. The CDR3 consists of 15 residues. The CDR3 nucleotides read TGTGCCAGCAGGAGGGGACAGGGTCGGGTCCAGCCCCAGCATTTT. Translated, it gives CASRRGQGRVQPQHF.

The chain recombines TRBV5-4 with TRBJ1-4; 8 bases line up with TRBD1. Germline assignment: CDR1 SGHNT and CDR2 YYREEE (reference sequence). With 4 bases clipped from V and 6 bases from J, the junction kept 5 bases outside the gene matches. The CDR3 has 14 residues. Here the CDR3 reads CASSPGTGYEKLFF. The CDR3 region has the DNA TGTGCCAGCAGCCCCGGGACAGGTTATGAAAAACTGTTTTTT.

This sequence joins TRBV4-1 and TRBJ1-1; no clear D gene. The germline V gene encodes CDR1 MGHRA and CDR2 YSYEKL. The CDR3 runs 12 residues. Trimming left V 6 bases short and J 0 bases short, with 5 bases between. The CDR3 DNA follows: TGCGCCAGCAGGGGCCTGAACACTGAAGCTTTCTTT. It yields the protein CASRGLNTEAFF.

CDR3 in DNA: TGCGCCAGCAGCTTGGGGCGGTCGGGGGGAGAGACCCAGTACTTC. Protein product: CASSLGRSGGETQYF. The chain uses TRBV5-1 and TRBJ2-5; 7 nucleotides line up with TRBD2. This CDR3 region has 15 residues. Germline V gene data show CDR1 as SGHRS and CDR2 as YFSETQ. V dropped 0 bases and J dropped 4; count of bases not matched to a gene: 6.

The CDR3 coding sequence is TGTGCCTGGGCTTCTCTCGGGACACTAAAACGACCAGATACGCAGTATTTT. Amino acid sequence: CAWASLGTLKRPDTQYF. This chain links TRBV30 with TRBJ2-3; tentatively, D is TRBD1 (6 bases). The germline CDR1 and CDR2 sequences are GTSNPN and SVGIG (reference sequence). The V end was cut by 5 bases, the J end by 4 bases, with 25 bases between. The CDR3 is made up of 17 amino acids.